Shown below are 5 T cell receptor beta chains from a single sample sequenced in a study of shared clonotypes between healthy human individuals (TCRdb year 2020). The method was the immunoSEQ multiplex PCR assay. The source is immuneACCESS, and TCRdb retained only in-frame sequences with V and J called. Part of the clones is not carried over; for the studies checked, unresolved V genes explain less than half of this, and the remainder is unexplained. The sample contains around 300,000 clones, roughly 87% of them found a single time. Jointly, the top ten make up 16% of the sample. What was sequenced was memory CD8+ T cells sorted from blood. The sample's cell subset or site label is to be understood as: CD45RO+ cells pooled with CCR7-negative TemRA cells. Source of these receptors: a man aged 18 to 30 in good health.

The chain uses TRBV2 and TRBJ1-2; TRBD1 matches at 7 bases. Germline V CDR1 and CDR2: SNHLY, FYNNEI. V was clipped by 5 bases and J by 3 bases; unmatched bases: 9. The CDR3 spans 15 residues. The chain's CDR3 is CASSSDRERDYGYTF. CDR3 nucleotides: TGTGCCAGCAGTTCCGACAGGGAACGGGACTATGGCTACACCTTC.

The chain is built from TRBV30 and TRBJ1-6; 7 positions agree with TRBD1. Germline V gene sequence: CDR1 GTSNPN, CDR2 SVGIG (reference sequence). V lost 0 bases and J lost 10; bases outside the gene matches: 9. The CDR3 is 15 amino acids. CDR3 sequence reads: CAWSVGGGPESPLHF. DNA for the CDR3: TGTGCCTGGAGTGTTGGAGGGGGCCCAGAATCACCCCTCCACTTT.

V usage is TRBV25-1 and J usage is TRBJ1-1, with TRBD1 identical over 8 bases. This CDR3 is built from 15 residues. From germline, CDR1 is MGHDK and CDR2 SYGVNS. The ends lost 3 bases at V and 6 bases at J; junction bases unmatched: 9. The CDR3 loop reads CASSETGAAGAEAFF. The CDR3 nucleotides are TGTGCCAGCAGTGAGACAGGGGCCGCCGGGGCTGAAGCTTTCTTT.

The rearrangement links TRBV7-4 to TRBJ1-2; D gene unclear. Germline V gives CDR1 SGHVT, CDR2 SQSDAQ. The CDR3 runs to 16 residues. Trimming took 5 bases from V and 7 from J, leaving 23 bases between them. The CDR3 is CASSPFPGQAPGGYTF. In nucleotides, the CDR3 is TGTGCCAGCAGCCCCTTCCCGGGTCAGGCCCCCGGTGGCTACACCTTC. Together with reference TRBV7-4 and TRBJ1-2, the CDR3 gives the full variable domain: GAGVSQSPRYKVAKRGRDVALRCDSISGHVTLYWYRQTLGQGSEVLTYSQSDAQRDKSGRPSGRFSAERPERSVSTLKIQRTEQGDSAVYLCASSPFPGQAPGGYTFGSGTRLTVV.

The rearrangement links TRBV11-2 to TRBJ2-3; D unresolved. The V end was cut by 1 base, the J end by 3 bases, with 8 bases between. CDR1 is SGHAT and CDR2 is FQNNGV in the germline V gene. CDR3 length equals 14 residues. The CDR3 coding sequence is TGTGCCAGCAGCTTAGTTCTCTTAACAGATACGCAGTATTTT. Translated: CASSLVLLTDTQYF.